These T cell receptor beta chains were read from a single sample in a study of tumor-infiltrating lymphocytes in primary liver carcinoma. In TCRdb, the multiplex PCR reads were re-called with MiXCR into one record per CDR3 protein. Of tens of thousands of distinct CDR3 sequences listed, more than 70% are singletons. Sequenced sample: tumor-adjacent normal liver tissue. Receptors originate from a woman aged 25-40 years with primary liver carcinoma and hepatitis B virus infection. Each CDR3 is given with its conserved first and last residue. The D gene is left open where the match is weak. Expanded clones are given a class, and other clones once, few, many or no size at all.

J	D	size	V	DNA	CDR3
TRBJ2-3	NA	NA	TRBV6-1	TGTGCCAGCAGTGAACTCCCAGTCCCAGATACGCAGTATTTT	CASSELPVPDTQYF
TRBJ2-7	NA	NA	TRBV6-2/TRBV6-3	TGTACCAGCAGTTACTCAACCTGCGAGCAGTACTTC	CTSSYSTCEQYF
TRBJ2-7	NA	NA	TRBV28	TGTGCCAGCAGTTCCCCCCTATGTTACTTAGCCTACGAGCAGTACTTC	CASSSPLCYLAYEQYF
TRBJ2-1	NA	once	TRBV20-1	TGCAGTGCTAGAGTCCATGGGGTGACCAATGAGCAGTTCTTC	CSARVHGVTNEQFF
TRBJ2-7	NA	NA	TRBV29-1	TGCAGCGTTGTGGACACATTATGCGAGCAGTATTTC	CSVVDTLCEQYF
TRBJ2-3	TRBD2	NA	TRBV20-1	TGCAGTGCTAGACGACTAGCGGAAGGATACACAGATACGCAGTATTTT	CSARRLAEGYTDTQYF
TRBJ1-6	NA	NA	TRBV7-8	TGTGCCAGCAGCTTAGCGGTCAAGGGGCATTCACCCCTCCACTTT	CASSLAVKGHSPLHF
TRBJ2-1	TRBD2	many	TRBV6-5	TGTGCCAGCAGTAGGACTAGCGGCTCCTACAATGAGCAGTTCTTC	CASSRTSGSYNEQFF
TRBJ1-1	NA	NA	TRBV6-1	TGTGCCAGCAGTGAAAGTGGCCCCTTCAAGGAAGCTTTCTTT	CASSESGPFKEAFF
TRBJ1-1	NA	NA	TRBV12-3/TRBV12-4	TGTGCCAGCAATTTCGACGACGGGGGTTTTGAAGCTTTCTTT	CASNFDDGGFEAFF
TRBJ2-2	NA	NA	TRBV29-1	TGCAGCGTTGGGAGACGAGAAACCCGGGAGCTGTTTTTT	CSVGRRETRELFF
TRBJ1-5	TRBD1	few	TRBV6-6	TGTGCCAGCAGTTACGGGACAGGGGGCAATCAGCCCCAGCATTTT	CASSYGTGGNQPQHF
TRBJ2-1	NA	NA	TRBV6-5	TGTGCCAGTAGTTACAAGGACAGCAGCTCCTATGAGCAGTTCTTC	CASSYKDSSSYEQFF
TRBJ1-2	NA	NA	TRBV6-1	TGTGCAACCAGTGTTTGGGGGAGCGGTGGCTACACCTTC	CATSVWGSGGYTF
TRBJ2-2	NA	NA	TRBV19	TGTGCCAGTAGTATGTGGACGGACTACACCGGGGAGCTGTTTTTT	CASSMWTDYTGELFF
TRBJ2-1	TRBD2	once	TRBV5-4	TGTGCCAGCAGCTTCCCCAGCGGGAGGAGTCGGAATGAGCAGTTCTTC	CASSFPSGRSRNEQFF
TRBJ1-5	NA	many	TRBV13	TGTGCCAGCAGCTTAGTTGAGGGTAATCAGCCCCAGCATTTT	CASSLVEGNQPQHF
TRBJ1-2	TRBD1	many	TRBV28	TGTGCCAGCAGTTTATCCAGGGGGCGATTCTACACCTTC	CASSLSRGRFYTF
TRBJ2-5	TRBD2	few	TRBV6-2/TRBV6-3	TGTGCCAGCAGTTGCTCAGTAGCGTCGGGAGGGACCCAGTACTTC	CASSCSVASGGTQYF
TRBJ2-2	NA	NA	TRBV6-6	TGTGCCAACAGTTACGCTAGCGTGAGGACAAACACCGGGGAGCTGTTTTTT	CANSYASVRTNTGELFF
TRBJ2-7	TRBD1	NA	TRBV2	TGTGCCAGCAGCGAGGACAGGGTCTACGAGCAGTACTTC	CASSEDRVYEQYF
TRBJ2-7	NA	NA	TRBV6-2/TRBV6-3	TGTGTCAGCAGCCCGTTTACGGGAGCCATGAACGAGCAGTACTTC	CVSSPFTGAMNEQYF
TRBJ2-7	NA	NA	TRBV11-2	TGTGCCAGCAGCTCCCTACTGGGGACGGTGAACTCCTACGAGCAGTACTTC	CASSSLLGTVNSYEQYF
TRBJ2-3	TRBD2	many	TRBV4-3	TGCGCCAGCAGCCCCCGGGCGGGCGGGAGGGCGGGTAATACGCAGTATTTT	CASSPRAGGRAGNTQYF
TRBJ2-2	NA	many	TRBV6-5	TGTGCCAGCAGTTACTCCCCGGCCGGGGAGCTGTTTTTT	CASSYSPAGELFF
TRBJ2-3	TRBD2	NA	TRBV7-8	TGTGCCAGCAGCTTAGAAGAGGCTAGCGGGAGCACAGATACGCAACATTTT	CASSLEEASGSTDTQHF
TRBJ2-3	TRBD2	NA	TRBV7-8	TGTCCCAGCACCTTAGGAGCGGGAGGGCCTGGTGATACGCCGTATTTT	CPSTLGAGGPGDTPYF
TRBJ2-6	TRBD2	NA	TRBV6-5	TGTGCCAGCAGTTGCTCGGGAGGCCCTGGGGCCAACGTCCTGACTTTC	CASSCSGGPGANVLTF
TRBJ1-1	NA	NA	TRBV11-2	TGTGCCTACAGCCCCGGGACTGAAGTTTTCTTT	CAYSPGTEVFF
TRBJ2-5	NA	NA	TRBV14	TGTGCCAGCAGCCGAGACAGGTATACCCAAGAGACCCAGTACTTC	CASSRDRYTQETQYF
TRBJ2-2	TRBD1	NA	TRBV11-2	TGTGCCAGCAGCTTAGTTCAGGACAGGGGGCTGGAGCTGATTTTT	CASSLVQDRGLELIF
TRBJ2-2	NA	few	TRBV7-3	TGTGCCAGCAGCTCGATGGTCGGGGAGCCGTTTTTT	CASSSMVGEPFF